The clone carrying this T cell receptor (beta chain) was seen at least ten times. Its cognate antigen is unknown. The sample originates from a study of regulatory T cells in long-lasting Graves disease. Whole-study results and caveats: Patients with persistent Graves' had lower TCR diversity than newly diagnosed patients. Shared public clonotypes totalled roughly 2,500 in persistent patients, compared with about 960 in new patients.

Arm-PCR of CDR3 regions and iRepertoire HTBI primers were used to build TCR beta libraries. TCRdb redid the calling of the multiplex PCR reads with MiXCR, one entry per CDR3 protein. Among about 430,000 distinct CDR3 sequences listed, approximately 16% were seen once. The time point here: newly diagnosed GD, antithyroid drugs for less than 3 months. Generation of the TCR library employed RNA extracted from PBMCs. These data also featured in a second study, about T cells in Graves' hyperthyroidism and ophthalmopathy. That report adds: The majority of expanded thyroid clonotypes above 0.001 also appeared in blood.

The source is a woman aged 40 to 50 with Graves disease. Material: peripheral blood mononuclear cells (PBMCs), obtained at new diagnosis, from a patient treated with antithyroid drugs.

CDR3 sequence: CASSLVAGPTDTQYF. For the CDR3, the DNA is TGTGCCAGCAGTTTAGTGGCGGGACCCACAGATACGCAGTATTTT. The chain links TRBV12-3 or TRBV12-4 to TRBJ2-3; TRBD2 might be the D (6 bases). The V end lost 1 base, the J end lost 2 bases, and 10 bases lay between the germline ends. The CDR3 has 15 residues.